This T cell receptor (beta chain) was recovered during a study of T cell clonality in common variable immunodeficiency. Clones were read by immunoSEQ multiplex PCR, and TCRdb kept only the in-frame ones, dropping some. This table holds about 15,000 clones. CDR1 and CDR2 from the germline V gene are LGHNT and FRNRAP. With V trimmed by 3 bases and J by 1 base, 5 bases remained unmatched. The length of the CDR3 is 17 residues. In regard to this clone: Its specificity is unknown. The read ends 3 residues before the CDR3 terminus; that terminus is restored from the germline J gene.

Reduced serum IgG, IgA and/or IgM plus specific antibody deficiency defined CVID. Caucasian heritage predominated among both patients and controls. Whole-study results and caveats: Reportedly, TCR beta sequences from common variable immunodeficiency showed fewer deletions and N-nucleotide insertions.

The sequenced sample consisted of peripheral blood mononuclear cells. The chain combines TRBV12-5 with TRBJ2-5, with 13 positions matching TRBD2. This TCR was recovered from a human donor with common variable immunodeficiency. The CDR3 is CASGFGTSGAPQETQYF. CDR3 DNA (partial): TGTGCTAGTGGTTTTGGGACTAGCGGGGCCCCCCAAGAGACC.